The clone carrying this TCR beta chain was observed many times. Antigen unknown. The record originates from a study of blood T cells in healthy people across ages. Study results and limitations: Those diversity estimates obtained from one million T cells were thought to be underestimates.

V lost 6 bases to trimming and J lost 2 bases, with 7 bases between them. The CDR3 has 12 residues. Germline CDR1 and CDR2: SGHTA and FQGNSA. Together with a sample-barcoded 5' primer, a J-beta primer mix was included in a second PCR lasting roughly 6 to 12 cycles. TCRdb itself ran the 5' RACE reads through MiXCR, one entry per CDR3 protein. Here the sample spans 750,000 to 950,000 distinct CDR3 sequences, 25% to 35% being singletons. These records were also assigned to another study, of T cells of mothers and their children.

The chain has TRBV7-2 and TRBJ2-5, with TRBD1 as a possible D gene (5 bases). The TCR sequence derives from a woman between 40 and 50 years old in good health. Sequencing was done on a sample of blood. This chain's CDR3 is CASRGRQETQYF. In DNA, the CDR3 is TGTGCCAGCAGGGGGCGGCAAGAGACCCAGTACTTC.